The 2 T cell receptor beta chains below were found in one sample sequenced in a study of OX40 agonist ivuxolimab in advanced cancers. The method was immunoSEQ multiplex PCR; TCRdb's version includes in-frame clones alone and lacks a portion of them. The table lists about 49,000 clones, approximately 81% of them singletons. The specimen comprised CD4+ or CD8+ T cells sorted from blood, sampled in a trial of the OX40 agonist ivuxolimab. The receptors were sampled from an adult with an advanced solid tumor such as melanoma, head and neck, liver or kidney cancer.

The V gene is TRBV7-9, the J gene TRBJ2-1, with TRBD2 matching 12 bases. Germline V gives CDR1 SEHNR, CDR2 FQNEAQ (reference sequence). The CDR3 extends over 17 amino acids. V shed 3 bases and J 0 bases; nucleotides not matched to a gene: 3. DNA of the CDR3: TGTGCCAGCAGCTTTACTAGCGGGGGGCTCTCCTACAATGAGCAGTTCTTC. Its translation: CASSFTSGGLSYNEQFF.

V and J are TRBV2 and TRBJ2-5, with D possibly matching TRBD1 (7 bases). The CDR3 has 12 residues. Trimming took 6 bases from V and 3 from J, leaving 8 bases between them. Germline CDR1 reads SNHLY; CDR2 reads FYNNEI. The CDR3 sequence: CASSRGEETQYF. CDR3 DNA: TGTGCCAGCAGCAGGGGGGAAGAGACCCAGTACTTC.